Presented here are 25 T cell receptor beta chains from one specimen sequenced in a study of shared clonotypes between healthy human individuals. The table came from immunoSEQ multiplex PCR; TCRdb's copy has only in-frame clones and leaves some out. This repertoire shows approximately 2,300,000 clones, 92% found once; its top ten account for 0.3% to 0.45%. The sample was naive CD4+ T cells from PBMCs. Described subset: CD45RA+ positively selected. The receptors stem from a man aged 18 to 30 in good health. Some clones in this sample may be carry-over from other donors' samples.

The genes are TRBV7-3 and TRBJ2-3; TRBD1 is a possible D gene (7 bases). CDR3 length: 15 residues. CDR1 SGHTA and CDR2 FQGTGA come from the germline V gene. The V and J ends lost 1 base and 6 bases respectively, with 14 bases between them. Here the CDR3 reads CASSLSRGDQDTQYF. The CDR3 DNA reads TGTGCCAGCAGCTTAAGCAGGGGGGACCAGGATACGCAGTATTTT.

The chain combines TRBV18 with TRBJ2-1, with 7 bases matching TRBD2. V lost 2 bases to trimming and J lost 7 bases; unmatched junction nucleotides: 5. Germline-derived CDR1 and CDR2 are KGHSH and LQKENI. This CDR3 has 14 residues. DNA of the CDR3: TGTGCCAGCTCACCAGCGAGCGGGATTAATGAGCAGTTCTTC. Amino acid sequence: CASSPASGINEQFF.

This clone has a handful of counts. The rearrangement joins TRBV9 to TRBJ1-1, with D unresolved. Germline lookup yields CDR1 SGDLS and CDR2 YYNGEE. With 0 bases removed from V and 4 bases from J, the gap between germline ends came to 10 bases. The CDR3 contains 14 residues. In DNA, the CDR3 is TGTGCCAGCAGCGTAGCTACGAGGAGCACTGAAGCTTTCTTT. Protein: CASSVATRSTEAFF.

The V and J genes are TRBV4-3 and TRBJ2-7, with D perhaps matching TRBD2 (7 bases). V lost 2 bases and J 2 bases, leaving 22 bases between the germline ends. The CDR3 is made up of 18 amino acids. Per germline, CDR1 LGHNA and CDR2 YSLEER. CDR3 in amino acids: CASSQRVARGAPPYEQYF. The CDR3 DNA sequence: TGCGCCAGCAGCCAAAGAGTCGCCCGGGGGGCCCCCCCCTACGAGCAGTACTTC.

The V call is TRBV28, the J call TRBJ1-2; D is uncertain. The germline V gene encodes CDR1 MDHEN and CDR2 SYDVKM. This CDR3 region has 15 residues. Trimming stripped 3 bases from V and 4 bases from J, with 15 bases between. CDR3: CASSFWSQPSYGYTF. The CDR3 DNA reads as TGTGCCAGCAGTTTTTGGTCCCAACCCTCCTATGGCTACACCTTC.

The V call is TRBV5-1, the J call TRBJ2-3; unclear D gene. Trimming stripped 3 bases from V and 0 bases from J, with 11 bases between. Germline CDR1 and CDR2: SGHRS and YFSETQ. CDR3 size: 15 residues. In nucleotides, the CDR3 is TGCGCCAGCAGCTCCATGGTCGGGAGCACAGATACGCAGTATTTT. It codes for CASSSMVGSTDTQYF. The full variable domain, with the rest looked up from reference TRBV5-1 and TRBJ2-3, is KAGVTQTPRYLIKTRGQQVTLSCSPISGHRSVSWYQQTPGQGLQFLFEYFSETQRNKGNFPGRFSGRQFSNSRSEMNVSTLELGDSALYLCASSSMVGSTDTQYFGPGTRLTVL.

With regard to this clone: The sample carries other DNA sequences with the same CDR3. V and J are TRBV9 and TRBJ2-3; a weak D match, TRBD2 (5 bases). The CDR3 covers 13 residues. The germline V gene has CDR1 SGDLS and CDR2 YYNGEE. Trimming took 0 bases from V and 6 from J, leaving 8 bases between them. The CDR3 DNA is TGTGCCAGCAGCGTAGGGTCGGGGGATACGCAGTATTTT. Encoded protein: CASSVGSGDTQYF.

V gene TRBV14 combines with J gene TRBJ2-1; no firm D call. The CDR3 is made up of 11 amino acids. Germline CDR1 and CDR2: SGHDN and FVKESK. The V gene lost 4 bases and the J gene lost 5 bases, with 3 bases spanning the gap. This CDR3 is CASSRHNEQFF. The CDR3 DNA reads TGTGCCAGCAGCCGACACAATGAGCAGTTCTTC.

The chain has TRBV28 and TRBJ1-2; 7 bases are a match to TRBD1. Trimming took 4 bases from V and 2 from J; bases not matched to a gene: 10. The germline V gene encodes CDR1 MDHEN and CDR2 SYDVKM. CDR3 length: 16 residues. The CDR3 here is CASSSSARGENYGYTF. The CDR3 nucleotides read TGTGCCAGCAGTTCATCCGCCAGGGGGGAAAACTATGGCTACACCTTC.

This clone was seen only once. CDR3 bases: TGTGCCAGCAGTCGGGGACCGACCCCCACAGGCTACACCTTC. Amino acid sequence: CASSRGPTPTGYTF. The V and J genes are TRBV6-5 and TRBJ1-2; possibly TRBD1 for D (5 bases). This CDR3 contains 14 residues. V was pared by 5 bases and J by 8 bases, with 18 bases between. Germline CDR1 and CDR2: MNHEY and SVGAGI.

The CDR3 DNA sequence: TGTGCCAGCAGCAAATACAGGGGGCGTGAATACAATGAGCAGTTCTTC. Encoded protein: CASSKYRGREYNEQFF. The chain carries TRBV7-9 and TRBJ2-1; 9 nucleotides match TRBD1. The CDR3 covers 16 residues. Germline values: CDR1 SEHNR, CDR2 FQNEAQ (reference sequence). V gave up 5 bases and J gave up 4 bases; unmatched junction bases: 9.

The rearrangement uses TRBV5-1 and TRBJ2-3, with D perhaps TRBD1 (5 bases). CDR1 is SGHRS, CDR2 YFSETQ, per germline. The CDR3 has 15 amino acids. V gave up 5 bases and J gave up 0 bases, with 13 bases separating them. As DNA, the CDR3 is TGCGCCAGCAGGGCGAAGGGGTCTAGCACAGATACGCAGTATTTT. It is translated as CASRAKGSSTDTQYF.

The gene calls are TRBV19 and TRBJ1-1; D gene unclear. Deletions cut 7 bases from V and 0 bases from J, with 12 bases between. From germline, CDR1 is LNHDA and CDR2 SQIVND (reference sequence). This CDR3 contains 14 residues. The CDR3 DNA sequence: TGTGCCAGTACGCGATCCCCTATGAACACTGAAGCTTTCTTT. Protein sequence: CASTRSPMNTEAFF.

About this clone: The same CDR3 can be traced to other DNA sequences in this sample. The chain combines TRBV5-1 with TRBJ2-7, with D unclear. The germline V gene has CDR1 SGHRS and CDR2 YFSETQ. CDR3 length: 14 amino acids. The V end was cut by 0 bases, the J end by 1 base, with 8 bases between. The CDR3 DNA reads TGCGCCAGCAGCTTGGGTGACACGTCCTACGAGCAGTACTTC. It is translated as CASSLGDTSYEQYF.

V usage is TRBV5-1 and J usage is TRBJ2-1; 11 bases fit TRBD2. In germline, CDR1 is SGHRS, CDR2 YFSETQ. The CDR3 contains 15 residues. Trimming removed 1 base from V and 7 bases from J; junction bases left unmatched: 4. The CDR3 protein is CASSLSASGGNEQFF. The CDR3, as DNA: TGCGCCAGCAGCTTGTCGGCTAGCGGGGGGAATGAGCAGTTCTTC.

V usage is TRBV6-5 and J usage is TRBJ1-2; weak D call: TRBD1 (5 bases). Germline assignment: CDR1 MNHEY and CDR2 SVGAGI. V lost 0 bases and J 8 bases, leaving 10 bases between the germline ends. This CDR3 is built from 13 residues. CDR3: CASSYSMGRGYTF. The CDR3 DNA follows: TGTGCCAGCAGTTACTCGATGGGACGCGGCTACACCTTC.

The chain couples TRBV28 to TRBJ2-1; 7 nucleotides line up with TRBD1. CDR3 length: 18 residues. V gave up 6 bases and J gave up 1 base; unmatched junction bases: 15. In germline, CDR1 is MDHEN, CDR2 SYDVKM. DNA of the CDR3: TGTGCCAGCAGCCCCCCCCGGGACAGACGATTATCCTACAATGAGCAGTTCTTC. Translation: CASSPPRDRRLSYNEQFF.

This chain joins TRBV6-6 and TRBJ2-3; D is uncertain. This CDR3 spans 14 amino acids. V was shortened by 0 bases and J by 0 bases, with 4 bases between the two germline ends. Germline values: CDR1 MNHNY, CDR2 SVGAGI (reference sequence). CDR3 sequence reads: CASSYSQSTDTQYF. CDR3 DNA: TGTGCCAGCAGTTACTCGCAGAGCACAGATACGCAGTATTTT.

V gene TRBV19 combines with J gene TRBJ2-3, with 8 bases identical to TRBD2. The CDR3 length is 17 residues. CDR1 and CDR2 (germline): LNHDA, SQIVND (reference sequence). Losses at the gene ends were 5 bases for V and 3 bases for J; bases not matched to a gene: 13. This CDR3 is CASSADESGRATDTQYF. The CDR3 nucleotides read TGTGCCAGTAGTGCTGACGAAAGCGGGAGAGCTACAGATACGCAGTATTTT.

A remark on this clone: Other DNA sequences in this specimen translate into the identical CDR3. The rearrangement links TRBV20-1 to TRBJ1-1, with 8 positions matching TRBD1. The CDR3 contains 11 residues. Germline CDR1 reads DFQATT; CDR2 reads SNEGSKA (reference sequence). V shed 3 bases, J shed 8 bases, and the junction held 2 bases outside the gene matches. CDR3 protein: CSASGQGEAFF. The DNA for the CDR3 is TGCAGTGCTAGCGGACAGGGAGAAGCTTTCTTT.

This clone appeared once. This sequence joins TRBV18 and TRBJ1-2, with a weak D call TRBD1 (5 bases). V shed 3 bases and J shed 3 bases, with 11 bases lying between them. Looked up from germline, CDR1 is KGHSH and CDR2 is LQKENI. This CDR3 spans 14 amino acids. The CDR3, as DNA: TGTGCCAGCTCACCCTCGGACAACTACTATGGCTACACCTTC. This translates into CASSPSDNYYGYTF.

This clone has only a few counts. The chain has TRBV7-9 and TRBJ1-4; D not certain. Germline V gives CDR1 SEHNR, CDR2 FQNEAQ (reference sequence). This CDR3 comprises 14 residues. V was shortened by 3 bases and J by 3 bases, with 8 bases between the two germline ends. CDR3 sequence: CASSFETANEKLFF. DNA for the CDR3: TGTGCCAGCAGCTTTGAGACTGCTAATGAAAAACTGTTTTTT.

The chain couples TRBV29-1 to TRBJ2-7, with TRBD1 matching over 7 bases. Trimming took 3 bases from V and 4 from J; bases not matched to a gene: 6. This CDR3 spans 13 amino acids. Germline CDR1 SQVTM, CDR2 ANQGSEA. Here the CDR3 reads CSVETGIGYEQYF. CDR3 DNA sequence: TGCAGCGTTGAGACAGGGATTGGTTACGAGCAGTACTTC.

In the case of this clone: Other nucleotide sequences in the sample specify the same CDR3. This chain uses TRBV14 with TRBJ2-1, with D possibly matching TRBD2 (5 bases). There are 13 residues in the CDR3. Germline lookup yields CDR1 SGHDN and CDR2 FVKESK. V was trimmed by 0 bases and J by 7 bases, leaving 7 bases between them. The CDR3 reads CASSQDRGNEQFF. The CDR3 DNA sequence: TGTGCCAGCAGCCAAGACCGCGGGAATGAGCAGTTCTTC.

The chain couples TRBV19 to TRBJ2-1; D is possibly TRBD1 (5 bases). Trimming removed 5 bases from V and 7 bases from J, with 15 bases in between. From germline, CDR1 is LNHDA and CDR2 SQIVND (reference sequence). The CDR3 totals 14 residues. The CDR3 protein is CASSSPGLLNEQFF. DNA of the CDR3: TGTGCCAGTAGTTCCCCAGGGTTGTTGAATGAGCAGTTCTTC.